This T cell receptor beta chain came from a study of blood T cell repertoires in COVID-19. Original methodology: By means of reference gene primer amplification, nucleated cell counts were estimated. Assay used: immunoSEQ multiplex PCR; TCRdb lists only in-frame clones, some missing. V, J and clone size reflect that table, while D and trimming were determined from the DNA. The sample shows 170,000 or so clones, just over 85% of them seen only once. CDR3 length: 13 residues. Germline V gene data show CDR1 as SGHRS and CDR2 as YFSETQ. Trimming at V came to 5 bases and at J to 5 bases, leaving 4 bases not matched to a gene.

The chain carries TRBV5-1 and TRBJ2-1; 7 nucleotides agree with TRBD2. Sample: peripheral blood. The clonotype comes from a man between 50 and 59 years old with active or convalescent COVID-19. The CDR3 reads CASRGGIDNEQFF. CDR3 DNA: TGCGCCAGCAGGGGGGGGATAGACAATGAGCAGTTCTTC.